A selection of T cell receptor beta chains follows, all from one sample in a study of CD8 T cells in ankylosing spondylitis. TCRdb used MiXCR to reprocess the 5' RACE reads, holding one entry per CDR3 protein. The data hold more than 400,000 distinct CDR3 sequences, with over 4% observed a single time. Material for sequencing was blood, either unsorted or a sorted T cell fraction (not recorded which). The receptors derive from a male donor with ankylosing spondylitis. CDR3s include the opening cysteine and the closing phenylalanine or tryptophan. The D gene is left open where the match is weak. Clone size is stated in some rows and not others, as once, few, many or a class when expanded.

TRBD1	many	TRBV7-9	CASSLGDRVGNTIYF
.	many	TRBV27	CASSLLGGDRTQYF
TRBD1	many	TRBV19	CASRWTGARGNQPQHF
.	few	TRBV3-1	CASRPGPKAGELFF
.	many	TRBV6-5	CASSYSLRNIQYF
.	many	TRBV29-1	CSVEDQDLNYEQYF
.	many	TRBV20-1	CSARDRGETYNEQFF
.	many	TRBV29-1	CSVGAVGATQYF
TRBD2	few	TRBV4-2	CASSQDERGSSYEQYF
.	many	TRBV7-8	CASSLAYTGVADTQYF
.	many	TRBV5-6	CASTLGRANEQFF
.	few	TRBV5-6	CASSPRPFGEQFF
TRBD2	many	TRBV6-1	CASTGLAGEQETQYF
.	many	TRBV4-3	CASSQDPGSTTGELFF
TRBD2	many	TRBV10-2	CASSESSISGTATGELFF
.	many	TRBV11-2	CASSPLTLVSGELFF
.	.	TRBV6-1	CASSQFLGEMNTEAFF
.	many	TRBV20-1	CSARAVRQGNSPLHF
.	many	TRBV5-1	CASSPDNHEQYF
.	few	TRBV11-2	CASSLGSGLAKNIQYF
TRBD1	few	TRBV20-1	CSVDREGYEQYF
TRBD1	many	TRBV5-1	CASSLEGQGPWDTQYF
.	.	TRBV14	CASSPLRVSRGAVQYF
.	many	TRBV10-1	CASSGKQGSYEQYF
TRBD1	many	TRBV7-2	CASSANPGQGANEQYF
TRBD2	many	TRBV7-6	CASSRTLAPSTDTQYF
.	many	TRBV7-2	CASSLQGFWPQHF
TRBD1	many	TRBV27	CASSSYRGLGEKLFF
TRBD1	many	TRBV5-1	CASSFLLDRSEQYF
.	many	TRBV20-1	CSAREGFQPQHF
.	few	TRBV7-7	CASSLLLADTQYF
.	many	TRBV4-3	CASSRSPRGANEKLFF
.	many	TRBV27	CASSFGLGRGYEQYF
TRBD1	.	TRBV19	CASSPDRDRHEQYF
TRBD2	.	TRBV11-2	CASSLVAGAYQETQYF
TRBD2	many	TRBV24-1	CATSDPGTSGLKNIQYF
TRBD1	few	TRBV18	CASSPTQGASYEQYF
.	many	TRBV27	CASSFGVSYEQYF
.	few	TRBV11-2	CASSLPGFYEQYF
.	.	TRBV18	CATSVGTRNYGYTF
.	many	TRBV27	CASRTVFTDTQYF
TRBD1	few	TRBV30	CAWSATGLYEQYF
TRBD2	many	TRBV6-2/TRBV6-3	CASSSHSSGNYEQYF
.	many	TRBV28	CASTPPGDGYTF
.	.	TRBV7-3	CASSLGLRDGNNEQFF
TRBD2	.	TRBV11-1	CASSSGQGTSGYSYNEQFF
.	many	TRBV7-2	CASSLAWRGRSPLHF
.	many	TRBV20-1	CSARVPNPSGTGELFF
TRBD1	many	TRBV27	CASSFLRDRSYGQPQHF
TRBD1	few	TRBV4-3	CASSQDPPGQGWTEAFF
.	many	TRBV5-1	CASSPGSQETQYF
.	many	TRBV7-2	CASSLGRYLGADTQYF
.	many	TRBV6-5	CASSYRADSTDTQYF